The 22 T cell receptor beta chains in this list originate from one sample, sequenced in a study of T-cell memory formation after mild COVID-19. TCRdb processed the 5' RACE reads anew with MiXCR; each CDR3 protein has one entry. The data show tens of thousands of distinct CDR3 sequences, with 9.3% seen just once and roughly 12% held by the top ten. The sequencing input was PBMCs or a T cell subset sorted from them (not recorded which). The receptors stem from an adult woman who had mild COVID-19 (a few samples of this study predate the infection). Cell type and time point are not known.

V gene TRBV7-9 combines with J gene TRBJ2-1; tentatively, D is TRBD2 (6 bases). Germline loops: CDR1 SEHNR, CDR2 FQNEAQ (reference sequence). This CDR3 region has 19 residues. Trimming stripped 4 bases from V and 7 bases from J, with 29 bases between. The CDR3 loop reads CASSWARDSGRLVGNEQFF. The CDR3 bases are TGTGCCAGCAGCTGGGCCCGGGATAGCGGTAGACTGGTAGGTAATGAGCAGTTCTTC.

This clonotype has at least ten counts. The chain uses TRBV7-2 and TRBJ2-1; TRBD1 might be the D (7 bases). Trimming removed 5 bases at V and 5 bases at J, with 19 bases between. CDR1 is SGHTA, CDR2 FQGNSA, per germline. The CDR3 runs to 16 residues. This chain's CDR3 is CASSRHAQGGNNEQFF. CDR3 nucleotide sequence: TGTGCCAGCAGCCGACATGCTCAGGGGGGAAACAATGAGCAGTTCTTC.

There are many counts of this clonotype. The rearrangement uses TRBV2 and TRBJ2-6; 7 positions agree with TRBD2. Looked up from germline, CDR1 is SNHLY and CDR2 is FYNNEI. There are 19 residues in the CDR3. V trimming: 6 bases; J trimming: 0 bases; junction bases outside the gene matches: 14. DNA for the CDR3: TGTGCCAGCAGCCCGCGACTGCTAGCGGTTAGCTCTGGGGCCAACGTCCTGACTTTC. It translates to CASSPRLLAVSSGANVLTF.

This clonotype was recorded many times. CDR3 in amino acids: CASRGGWGTQETQYF. The CDR3 coding sequence is TGTGCCAGCAGGGGCGGATGGGGGACCCAAGAGACCCAGTACTTC. The chain links TRBV3-1 to TRBJ2-5; tentatively, D is TRBD1 or TRBD2 (5 bases each). Germline values: CDR1 LGHDT, CDR2 YNNKEL (reference sequence). This CDR3 region has 15 residues. Trimming pared 6 bases from V and 1 base from J, leaving 15 bases between.

The sample holds a few counts of this clonotype. This chain uses TRBV11-2 with TRBJ1-1; TRBD1 might be the D (5 bases). V was cut by 1 base and J by 5 bases, with 14 bases left in between. The CDR3 runs to 15 residues. The germline V gene has CDR1 SGHAT and CDR2 FQNNGV. CDR3 amino acids: CASSLVRGWGTEAFF. CDR3 in DNA: TGTGCCAGCAGCTTAGTTAGGGGATGGGGAACTGAAGCTTTCTTT.

This clonotype has a handful of counts. This chain joins TRBV12-3 or TRBV12-4 and TRBJ1-3; D not certain. This CDR3 has 15 amino acids. V lost 3 bases, J lost 0 bases, and 9 bases lay in between. The CDR3 loop reads CASSFISGSGNTIYF. CDR3 sequence (DNA): TGTGCCAGCAGTTTTATTAGTGGCTCTGGAAACACCATATATTTT.

The sample holds a few counts of this clonotype. The J gene is TRBJ2-3, the V gene TRBV11-2; tentative D call: TRBD2 (5 bases). In germline, CDR1 is SGHAT, CDR2 FQNNGV. The germline V and J ends were trimmed by 5 bases and 2 bases, with 14 bases remaining between them. The CDR3 has 15 amino acids. The CDR3 loop is CASSPPGILTDTQYF. The CDR3, as DNA: TGTGCCAGCAGCCCTCCCGGGATTCTCACAGATACGCAGTATTTT. The whole variable domain, remainder taken from reference TRBV11-2 and TRBJ2-3, is EAGVAQSPRYKIIEKRQSVAFWCNPISGHATLYWYQQILGQGPKLLIQFQNNGVVDDSQLPKDRFSAERLKGVDSTLKIQPAKLEDSAVYLCASSPPGILTDTQYFGPGTRLTVL.

This clonotype has a count of ten or more. The chain combines TRBV12-3 or TRBV12-4 with TRBJ2-3; D unresolved. The CDR3 covers 14 residues. V lost 1 base, J lost 6 bases, and 11 bases lay in between. CDR3 protein: CASSLGTLGDTQYF. CDR3 DNA sequence: TGTGCCAGCAGTTTAGGGACCTTGGGCGATACGCAGTATTTT.

The rearrangement links TRBV10-3 to TRBJ1-1, with 8 positions matching TRBD1. CDR1 is ENHRY, CDR2 SYGVKD, per germline. The CDR3 totals 14 residues. The V segment lost 6 bases and the J segment 8 bases; nucleotides outside the gene matches: 11. The CDR3 DNA reads as TGTGCCATCAGAGCTACCGGGACAGGTGTCGAAGCTTTCTTT. This gives the protein CAIRATGTGVEAFF.

The chain recombines TRBV12-3 or TRBV12-4 with TRBJ2-7; the D gene is possibly TRBD1 (5 bases). The CDR3 is 12 residues long. V lost 7 bases and J 7 bases, leaving 14 bases between the germline ends. CDR3 in amino acids: CASTTVSNEQYF. CDR3 DNA sequence: TGTGCCAGCACGACAGTTTCGAATGAGCAGTACTTC.

This clonotype showed up many times. This chain joins TRBV4-1 and TRBJ1-4; D is uncertain. CDR1 MGHRA and CDR2 YSYEKL come from the germline V gene. This CDR3 comprises 12 residues. V lost 1 base, J lost 10 bases, and 7 bases lay in between. The CDR3 loop reads CASSQVQGKLFF. The DNA of the CDR3 is TGCGCCAGCAGCCAAGTTCAAGGAAAACTGTTTTTT.

This clonotype was recorded at least ten times. The chain combines TRBV7-2 with TRBJ2-7, with TRBD2 matching 14 bases. The CDR3 is 16 residues long. CDR1 and CDR2 (germline): SGHTA, FQGNSA. V shed 5 bases and J 4 bases; nucleotides not matched to a gene: 7. CDR3 sequence reads: CASSHETSGRDYEQYF. CDR3 bases: TGTGCCAGCAGCCACGAGACTAGCGGGAGGGATTACGAGCAGTACTTC. Supplemented by reference TRBV7-2 and TRBJ2-7, the full variable domain reads GAGVSQSPSNKVTEKGKDVELRCDPISGHTALYWYRQSLGQGLEFLIYFQGNSAPDKSGLPSDRFSAERTGGSVSTLTIQRTQQEDSAVYLCASSHETSGRDYEQYFGPGTRLTVT.

This clonotype was counted ten times or more. This chain uses TRBV24-1 with TRBJ2-7, with D possibly being TRBD1 (6 bases). Trimming shortened V by 0 bases and J by 1 base, and 12 bases separated the two germline ends. The length of the CDR3 is 16 residues. Germline V CDR1 and CDR2: KGHDR, SFDVKD. The CDR3 is CATSDLSDRPSYEQYF. CDR3 sequence (DNA): TGTGCCACCAGTGATTTGAGTGACAGGCCATCCTACGAGCAGTACTTC.

Ten or more counts support this clonotype. The V call is TRBV29-1, the J call TRBJ1-2, with D unclear. The length of the CDR3 is 13 residues. V was trimmed by 2 bases and J by 8 bases, leaving 15 bases between them. In germline, CDR1 is SQVTM, CDR2 ANQGSEA. For the CDR3, the DNA is TGCAGCGTTGAACAGCCAGCACTTGGGGGCTACACCTTC. Residues: CSVEQPALGGYTF.

This clonotype was detected many times. The rearrangement uses TRBV2 and TRBJ2-1; 12 bases match TRBD2. Per germline, CDR1 SNHLY and CDR2 FYNNEI. V lost 7 bases to trimming and J lost 5 bases; unmatched junction nucleotides: 9. CDR3 length: 16 residues. As DNA, the CDR3 is TGTGCCAGCAACGAGGGACTAGCGGGTCTAAACAATGAGCAGTTCTTC. Encoded protein: CASNEGLAGLNNEQFF.

The gene calls are TRBV20-1 and TRBJ1-2; weak D call: TRBD1 (6 bases). Trimming pared 1 base from V and 9 bases from J, leaving 21 bases between. The CDR3 has 15 amino acids. Germline V gene sequence: CDR1 DFQATT, CDR2 SNEGSKA (reference sequence). The CDR3 DNA reads TGCAGTGCTAGAGGGATTCAGGGAGGGGGGATTAGCTACACCTTC. Amino acids: CSARGIQGGGISYTF.

The sample holds many counts of this clonotype. The genes are TRBV7-9 and TRBJ2-2; TRBD1 aligns across 7 bases. The CDR3 runs 17 residues. The V segment lost 7 bases and the J segment 5 bases; nucleotides outside the gene matches: 16. From germline, CDR1 is SEHNR and CDR2 FQNEAQ (reference sequence). The DNA for the CDR3 is TGTGCCAGCAACCAGAGAGTAACAGGGGCGGGTACCGGGGAGCTGTTTTTT. It is translated as CASNQRVTGAGTGELFF. The full variable domain, with the rest looked up from reference TRBV7-9 and TRBJ2-2, is DTGVSQNPRHKITKRGQNVTFRCDPISEHNRLYWYRQTLGQGPEFLTYFQNEAQLEKSRLLSDRFSAERPKGSFSTLEIQRTEQGDSAMYLCASNQRVTGAGTGELFFGEGSRLTVL.

This chain connects TRBV12-3 or TRBV12-4 to TRBJ1-2; no clear D gene. The CDR3 totals 12 residues. V lost 5 bases and J 2 bases, leaving 6 bases between the germline ends. The CDR3 loop is CASSGSNYGYTF. The CDR3 bases are TGTGCCAGCAGTGGAAGCAACTATGGCTACACCTTC.

Judged by abundance, this clonotype is medium-sized (0.01 to 0.1%). V is TRBV5-6 and J is TRBJ2-1; 7 nucleotides agree with TRBD1. The CDR3 runs 14 residues. V was clipped by 4 bases and J by 5 bases; unmatched bases: 6. The V gene's germline CDR1 is SGHDT and CDR2 YYEEEE. The chain's CDR3 is CASSPPGQHNEQFF. The CDR3 nucleotides read TGTGCCAGCAGCCCGCCGGGACAGCACAATGAGCAGTTCTTC. Full variable domain (rest looked up from reference TRBV5-6 and TRBJ2-1): DAGVTQSPTHLIKTRGQQVTLRCSPKSGHDTVSWYQQALGQGPQFIFQYYEEEERQRGNFPDRFSGHQFPNYSSELNVNALLLGDSALYLCASSPPGQHNEQFFGPGTRLTVL.

This clonotype is judged medium-sized. The chain employs TRBV27 and TRBJ2-5, with D tentatively TRBD1 (6 bases). Per germline, CDR1 MNHEY and CDR2 SMNVEV (reference sequence). Trimming took off 5 bases at V and 5 bases at J, with 15 bases between the two ends. This CDR3 comprises 14 residues. CDR3 sequence (DNA): TGTGCCAGCAGTGTCTACACTAGGGGGGAGACCCAGTACTTC. Amino acid sequence: CASSVYTRGETQYF.

V gene TRBV6-5 combines with J gene TRBJ2-1; D ambiguous. CDR3 length: 13 residues. V was clipped by 7 bases and J by 5 bases, with 12 bases between them. The germline V gene has CDR1 MNHEY and CDR2 SVGAGI. The CDR3 bases are TGTGCCAGCAAAACACAGAATAACAATGAGCAGTTCTTC. Translating gives CASKTQNNNEQFF.

The chain uses TRBV12-3 or TRBV12-4 and TRBJ1-1; no firm D call. CDR3 length: 16 amino acids. V shed 0 bases and J shed 4 bases, with 15 bases lying between them. Here the CDR3 DNA reads TGTGCCAGCAGTTTAGCGGGCACAGTTGTTGGCACTGAAGCTTTCTTT. Its protein product is CASSLAGTVVGTEAFF.